This entry lists 30 T cell receptor beta chains sequenced from one sample in a study of blood T cell repertoires in COVID-19. Profiled with immunoSEQ multiplex PCR; TCRdb holds only in-frame clones, not every one. The table lists about 190,000 clones, more than 75% of them singletons. The sequencing sample was made of peripheral blood. The source of these receptors is a human donor in a cohort sampled during active COVID-19.

This sequence joins TRBV6-5 and TRBJ2-7, with 7 bases matching TRBD1. The CDR3 runs 12 residues. Germline V lookup: CDR1 MNHEY, CDR2 SVGAGI. The V gene end was trimmed by 6 bases and the J gene end by 6 bases; junction bases not matched to a gene: 5. CDR3 DNA sequence: TGTGCCAGCAGGCTAACAGGGGCCGAGCAGTACTTC. Its protein product is CASRLTGAEQYF.

The CDR3 DNA is TGTGCCAGCAACCTGGGAGAGAATCAGCCCCAGCATTTT. Translation gives CASNLGENQPQHF. The chain employs TRBV12-3 or TRBV12-4 and TRBJ1-5, with D hard to call. V was shortened by 7 bases and J by 4 bases, with 11 bases between the two germline ends. This CDR3 has 13 amino acids.

The gene calls are TRBV15 and TRBJ1-5, with TRBD1 matching 7 bases. This CDR3 is built from 13 residues. The V segment lost 9 bases and the J segment 5 bases; nucleotides outside the gene matches: 7. Germline CDR1 reads LNHNV; CDR2 reads YYDKDF (reference sequence). Written as DNA, the CDR3 is TGTGCCACTCGGCCCACAGGGGATCAGCCCCAGCATTTT. This translates into CATRPTGDQPQHF. The full variable domain, with the rest looked up from reference TRBV15 and TRBJ1-5, is DAMVIQNPRYQVTQFGKPVTLSCSQTLNHNVMYWYQQKSSQAPKLLFHYYDKDFNNEADTPDNFQSRRPNTSFCFLDIRSPGLGDTAMYLCATRPTGDQPQHFGDGTRLSIL.

The chain combines TRBV4-3 with TRBJ1-3; 9 nucleotides match TRBD1. V shed 3 bases, J shed 4 bases, and the junction held 7 bases outside the gene matches. The V gene's germline CDR1 is LGHNA and CDR2 YSLEER. This CDR3 contains 16 residues. In DNA form, the CDR3 reads TGCGCCAGCAGCCAGGGCCCCGGGACAGGGGGAAACACCATATATTTT. This gives the protein CASSQGPGTGGNTIYF.

The chain uses TRBV11-2 and TRBJ2-5; 8 bases fit TRBD2. Germline V gene sequence: CDR1 SGHAT, CDR2 FQNNGV. V lost 1 base, J lost 5 bases, and 3 bases stayed unmatched. The CDR3 runs 14 residues. CDR3: CASSLAGGRETQYF. The CDR3 DNA reads as TGTGCCAGCAGCTTAGCGGGGGGGCGGGAGACCCAGTACTTC.

In its sample, this clone was seen once. The gene calls are TRBV7-2 and TRBJ2-7; D is uncertain. V shed 4 bases and J shed 1 base, with 14 bases lying between them. The CDR3 sequence is 15 residues long. Germline CDR1 is SGHTA and CDR2 is FQGNSA. CDR3 region: CASSSALAPSYEQYF. DNA of the CDR3: TGTGCCAGCAGCTCCGCCCTGGCCCCGTCCTACGAGCAGTACTTC.

The rearrangement joins TRBV5-6 to TRBJ2-3; 9 bases are shared with TRBD1. V lost 2 bases and J lost 0; bases outside the gene matches: 4. From germline, CDR1 is SGHDT and CDR2 YYEEEE. This CDR3 is built from 16 residues. CDR3: CASSFGDRESTDTQYF. In DNA, the CDR3 is TGTGCCAGCAGCTTTGGGGACAGGGAAAGCACAGATACGCAGTATTTT.

On this clone: An end of the junction differs from the germline gene, which may be a read error. The chain carries TRBV7-7 and TRBJ2-2; perhaps TRBD2 as D (7 bases). The CDR3 covers 19 residues. Per the germline V gene, CDR1 is SSHAT and CDR2 is FNYEAQ (reference sequence). The CDR3 region is CASSLGLWGGDGGTGELFF. In DNA form, the CDR3 reads TGTGCTAGCAGCTTGGGGCTATGGGGGGGCGACGGTGGCACCGGGGAGCTGTTTTTT.

A single count supports this clone. This chain links TRBV6-5 with TRBJ1-2; a weak D match, TRBD1 (6 bases). V lost 7 bases, J lost 8 bases, and 14 bases lay in between. CDR3 size: 12 residues. Germline CDR1 and CDR2: MNHEY and SVGAGI. CDR3 loop: CASTRQGQGYTF. As DNA, the CDR3 is TGTGCCAGCACTCGGCAGGGACAAGGCTACACCTTC.

The rearrangement uses TRBV30 and TRBJ2-1, with TRBD2 identical over 7 bases. V lost 0 bases to trimming and J lost 9 bases; unmatched junction nucleotides: 17. The CDR3 runs to 17 residues. Per the germline V gene, CDR1 is GTSNPN and CDR2 is SVGIG (reference sequence). CDR3 region: CAWSVSKAGEVFGEQFF. CDR3 DNA sequence: TGTGCCTGGAGTGTAAGCAAGGCGGGGGAGGTCTTTGGTGAGCAGTTCTTC.

The chain recombines TRBV10-3 with TRBJ2-5, with D possibly being TRBD2 (5 bases). V was pared by 6 bases and J by 5 bases, with 16 bases between. The CDR3 has 14 amino acids. Germline V gene lookup returns CDR1 ENHRY and CDR2 SYGVKD. CDR3 loop: CAISGSGSGETQYF. For the CDR3, the DNA is TGTGCCATCAGCGGAAGCGGTTCCGGGGAGACCCAGTACTTC.

The CDR3 DNA reads TGTGCCAGCAGCCCGAGTAATGAAAAACTGTTTTTT. Amino acids: CASSPSNEKLFF. The chain links TRBV7-9 to TRBJ1-4, with D unclear. Trimming pared 5 bases from V and 4 bases from J, leaving 5 bases between. Looked up from germline, CDR1 is SEHNR and CDR2 is FQNEAQ (reference sequence). The CDR3 consists of 12 residues.

The V gene is TRBV7-8, the J gene TRBJ2-1, with D maybe TRBD1 (6 bases). The CDR3 is 12 amino acids. CDR1 and CDR2 from the germline V gene are SGHVS and FQNEAQ. Trimming left V 7 bases short and J 10 bases short, with 14 bases between. The CDR3 coding sequence is TGTGCCAGCACCGTACAGGGTATAGAGCAGTTCTTC. Translating gives CASTVQGIEQFF.

The chain employs TRBV10-1 and TRBJ2-1; 7 nucleotides agree with TRBD2. Trimming at V came to 3 bases and at J to 3 bases, leaving 5 bases not matched to a gene. The CDR3 runs 15 residues. The germline V gene encodes CDR1 WNHNN and CDR2 SYGVQD (reference sequence). The CDR3 region has the DNA TGCGCCAGCAGTGAATGGGAGGGACGCTACAATGAGCAGTTCTTC. Translation: CASSEWEGRYNEQFF.

The chain carries TRBV7-9 and TRBJ2-1, with TRBD2 matching over 11 bases. V trimming: 1 base; J trimming: 12 bases; junction bases outside the gene matches: 11. CDR1 and CDR2 (germline): SEHNR, FQNEAQ (reference sequence). This CDR3 is built from 16 residues. CDR3 bases: TGTGCCAGCAGCTTAGTAGGGCGACTAGCGGGATTTATGCAGTTCTTC. Encoded protein: CASSLVGRLAGFMQFF.

The chain combines TRBV2 with TRBJ2-5; D is perhaps TRBD1 (6 bases). This CDR3 region has 12 residues. Germline lookup yields CDR1 SNHLY and CDR2 FYNNEI. V lost 8 bases to trimming and J lost 1 base, with 8 bases between them. DNA of the CDR3: TGTGCCAGCGGACAGCTCCAAGAGACCCAGTACTTC. Its protein product is CASGQLQETQYF.

The V gene is TRBV28, the J gene TRBJ2-7; 8 nucleotides align to TRBD2. The germline V gene encodes CDR1 MDHEN and CDR2 SYDVKM. V lost 2 bases, J lost 3 bases, and 3 bases stayed unmatched. The CDR3 extends over 14 amino acids. CDR3 sequence (DNA): TGTGCCAGCAGTTTAGCGGGAGGTGACTACGAGCAGTACTTC. This gives the protein CASSLAGGDYEQYF.

The CDR3 DNA is TGTGCCAGCAGTCGACAGGGGGCATCCTACAATGAGCAGTTCTTC. Its protein product is CASSRQGASYNEQFF. The rearrangement uses TRBV7-8 and TRBJ2-1; the match to TRBD1 covers 10 bases. J gave up 1 base and V 6 bases, and 3 bases lay outside the gene matches. The CDR3 has 15 residues. CDR1 is SGHVS and CDR2 is FQNEAQ in the germline V gene.

CDR3 DNA sequence: TGTGCCAGCAGCGACAGCTACACCTTC. Amino acid sequence: CASSDSYTF. The gene calls are TRBV7-9 and TRBJ1-2, with D hard to call. The CDR3 length is 9 residues. V was pared by 5 bases and J by 9 bases, with 4 bases between. CDR1 SEHNR and CDR2 FQNEAQ come from the germline V gene (reference sequence).

This clone is a singleton in its sample. The chain carries TRBV7-2 and TRBJ2-5; TRBD2 aligns across 12 bases. The CDR3 loop spans 18 amino acids. Trimming cost V 4 bases and J 2 bases; bases outside gene matches: 11. Germline-derived CDR1 and CDR2 are SGHTA and FQGNSA. Here the CDR3 DNA reads TGTGCCAGCAGCTCGAGACTAGCGGGAGTCTGGGTACAAGAGACCCAGTACTTC. This sequence encodes CASSSRLAGVWVQETQYF.

V gene TRBV6-5 combines with J gene TRBJ2-7; tentative D call: TRBD2 (5 bases). This CDR3 region has 14 residues. Germline CDR1 and CDR2: MNHEY and SVGAGI. The V and J ends lost 3 bases and 10 bases respectively, with 19 bases between them. This CDR3 reads CASSYDSSSAEQYF. Here the CDR3 DNA reads TGTGCCAGCAGTTATGACTCTAGTAGCGCGGAACAGTACTTC.

The chain combines TRBV7-9 with TRBJ1-4; D unresolved. CDR3 length: 16 residues. The germline CDR1 and CDR2 sequences are SEHNR and FQNEAQ (reference sequence). Deletions cut 0 bases from V and 3 bases from J, with 11 bases between. CDR3 loop: CASSLAAGRANEKLFF. As DNA, the CDR3 is TGTGCCAGCAGCTTAGCGGCAGGCAGAGCTAATGAAAAACTGTTTTTT.

On this clone: The same CDR3 arises from other DNA sequences in this sample as well. The chain uses TRBV15 and TRBJ2-7; TRBD2 aligns across 8 bases. V lost 0 bases and J lost 3; bases outside the gene matches: 1. CDR1 LNHNV and CDR2 YYDKDF come from the germline V gene (reference sequence). There are 14 residues in the CDR3. In nucleotides, the CDR3 is TGTGCCACCAGCAGAGACCGGGGGGGCTACGAGCAGTACTTC. Translation gives CATSRDRGGYEQYF.

The chain links TRBV4-3 to TRBJ2-3; 11 nucleotides align to TRBD2. Germline CDR1 LGHNA, CDR2 YSLEER. The CDR3 extends over 18 amino acids. Germline trimming cut 0 bases from V and 4 bases from J; bases unmatched to any gene: 9. The CDR3 region is CASSQDRLAGGPADTQYF. In DNA form, the CDR3 reads TGCGCCAGCAGCCAAGATCGGTTAGCGGGAGGGCCCGCAGATACGCAGTATTTT.

V is TRBV21-1 and J is TRBJ1-1; the table's TRBD1 call for D was not verified on the DNA. TRBV21-1 is a recognized pseudogene. CDR3 length: 19 residues. The CDR3 region has the DNA TGTGCCAGCAGCAAAGGGAGCAACAGGGGGCAAGGGGTTTACACTGAAGCTTTCTTT. Translating it yields CASSKGSNRGQGVYTEAFF.

The J gene is TRBJ1-2, the V gene TRBV5-6; 9 bases align to TRBD1. The CDR3 is 15 residues long. In germline, CDR1 is SGHDT, CDR2 YYEEEE. After removal of 5 bases from V and 7 bases from J, the junction contained 12 bases not matched to a gene. For the CDR3, the DNA is TGTGCCAGCAGTCCGCCCATACAGGGGGCCTTTGGCTACACCTTC. It encodes CASSPPIQGAFGYTF.

The genes are TRBV4-3 and TRBJ2-2; D might be TRBD1 (5 bases). CDR3 length equals 15 residues. Trimming left V 0 bases short and J 5 bases short, with 10 bases between. Looked up from germline, CDR1 is LGHNA and CDR2 is YSLEER. CDR3 nucleotides: TGCGCCAGCAGCCAAGACAGGGTGGGGACCGGGGAGCTGTTTTTT. Its protein product is CASSQDRVGTGELFF.

The sample holds a few counts of this clone. The rearrangement links TRBV5-1 to TRBJ1-5, with 11 bases matching TRBD1. This CDR3 has 16 amino acids. Trimming at V came to 4 bases and at J to 1 base, leaving 4 bases not matched to a gene. In germline, CDR1 is SGHRS, CDR2 YFSETQ. For the CDR3, the DNA is TGCGCCAGCAGCCCGGGGACAGGGGGGAGCAATCAGCCCCAGCATTTT. It specifies CASSPGTGGSNQPQHF.

This clone came up a few times. V usage is TRBV6-2 or TRBV6-3 and J usage is TRBJ1-1, with D possibly TRBD1 on 6 matching bases. Trimming left V 2 bases short and J 6 bases short, with 28 bases between. The CDR3 is 19 amino acids. Germline V lookup: CDR1 MNHEY, CDR2 SVGEGT. The CDR3 DNA reads as TGTGCCAGCAGTTACGCCCTACAGGGAGCAACGATTTTTAGGGCTGAAGCTTTCTTT. This sequence encodes CASSYALQGATIFRAEAFF.

CDR3 DNA sequence: TGTGCCAGCAGCGAAGGTCACAGGGAGTACTTC. Protein product: CASSEGHREYF. The rearrangement joins TRBV12-3 or TRBV12-4 to TRBJ2-5; a weak D match, TRBD1 (6 bases). CDR3 length: 11 amino acids. Between the trimmed V and J ends, which lost 6 bases and 12 bases, there was a span of 14 bases.